Listed here is a single T cell receptor beta chain. The data stem from a study of T cell changes during pregnancy in multiple sclerosis. The germline gives CDR1 LNHDA, CDR2 SQIVND (reference sequence). The CDR3 contains 12 residues. V was pared by 8 bases and J by 8 bases, with 10 bases between. Profiling relied on immunoSEQ multiplex PCR, and the TCRdb table lists in-frame clones only, not all of them. The sample lists about 39,000 clones; more than 70% were seen once. Sequences were derived from CD8+ T cells from peripheral blood mononuclear cells, sampled in the first trimester of pregnancy. The chain uses TRBV19 and TRBJ1-6; D not certain. The source of this sequence is a female donor with multiple sclerosis, enrolled in a pregnancy study. CDR3 residues: CASFTADSPLHF. The CDR3 nucleotides read TGTGCCAGTTTCACGGCGGATTCACCCCTCCACTTT.